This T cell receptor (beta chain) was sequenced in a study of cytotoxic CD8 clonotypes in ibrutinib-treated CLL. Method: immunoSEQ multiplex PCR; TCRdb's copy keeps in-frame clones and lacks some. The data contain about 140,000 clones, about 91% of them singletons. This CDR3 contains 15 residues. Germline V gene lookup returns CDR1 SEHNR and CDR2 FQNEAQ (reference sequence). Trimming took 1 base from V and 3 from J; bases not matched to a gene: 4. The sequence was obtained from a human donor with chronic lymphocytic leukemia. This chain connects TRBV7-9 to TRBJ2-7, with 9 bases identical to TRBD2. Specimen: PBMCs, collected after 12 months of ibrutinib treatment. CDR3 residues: CASSLEAGGGYEQYF. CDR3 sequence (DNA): TGTGCCAGCAGCTTAGAGGCGGGAGGGGGCTACGAGCAGTACTTC.